This T cell receptor beta chain was documented in a study of memory CD4+ T cells and cytomegalovirus serostatus. As for the study in general: Of the healthy Belgian adults, 9 were CMV seropositive and 24 seronegative.

The sort gate was single viable CD3+CD4+CD8-CD45RO+ cells for memory CD4+ T cells. V gave up 7 bases and J gave up 11 bases; unmatched junction bases: 13. The germline V gene encodes CDR1 SEHNR and CDR2 FQNEAQ (reference sequence). CDR3 length: 13 residues. Sequencing used immunoSEQ multiplex PCR; TCRdb keeps in-frame clones, though not all of them. The data contain some 66,000 clones, about 78% of them singletons. The J gene is TRBJ1-1, the V gene TRBV7-9; 7 bases are a match to TRBD1. The sequenced sample was memory CD4+ T cells from blood. This TCR was sampled from an adult in good health and CMV-seropositive. CDR3 sequence: CASTQGGTAEAFF. In DNA form, the CDR3 reads TGTGCCAGCACCCAGGGGGGGACCGCCGAGGCTTTCTTT.